This T cell receptor (beta chain) emerged from a study of shared clonotypes between healthy human individuals. Points from the study as a whole: Of the naive CD4 clonotypes, about 5% were shared across a handful of donors.

The repertoire was sequenced with immunoSEQ multiplex PCR; TCRdb's copy has only in-frame clones and lacks some. Among about 2.4 million clones listed, 93% were seen once. Donors, healthy HIV-negative adults, lacked recent acute infections or vaccinations. Only one count was recorded for this clone. Its antigen remains unidentified. This CDR3 contains 15 residues. Looked up from germline, CDR1 is SGHTA and CDR2 is FQGTGA. Between the trimmed V and J ends, which lost 2 bases and 2 bases, there was a span of 13 bases. The sequencing input was naive CD4+ T cells from PBMCs. Subset of the sample: CD45RA+ positively selected. The rearrangement uses TRBV7-3 and TRBJ2-7, with D tentatively TRBD1 or TRBD2 (5 bases each). The sequence was collected from a man aged 18 to 30 in good health. Some clones in this sample may be carry-over from other donors' samples. The CDR3 bases are TGTGCCAGCAGCTTACGGGGCGGAAACGCCTACGAGCAGTACTTC. Translating gives CASSLRGGNAYEQYF. Full variable domain (remainder filled in from reference TRBV7-3 and TRBJ2-7): GAGVSQTPSNKVTEKGKYVELRCDPISGHTALYWYRQSLGQGPEFLIYFQGTGAADDSGLPNDRFFAVRPEGSVSTLKIQRTERGDSAVYLCASSLRGGNAYEQYFGPGTRLTVT.